What follows describes a single TCR beta chain. This sample stems from a study of blood T cell repertoires in COVID-19. This table comes from immunoSEQ multiplex PCR, and its TCRdb copy is limited to in-frame clones, with some not included. The data contain about 230,000 clones, approximately 85% of them singletons. Unmatched junction bases numbered 8, after V lost 4 bases and J lost 5 bases. Germline CDR1 is SGHNT and CDR2 is YYREEE (reference sequence). The CDR3 is made up of 15 amino acids. Sample: peripheral blood. The TCR comes from a man aged 50 to 59 with COVID-19, enrolled during active disease. This chain joins TRBV5-4 and TRBJ2-5; TRBD1 matches at 10 bases. The CDR3 bases are TGTGCCAGCAGCACGGACAGGGGGTTGATGGAGACCCAGTACTTC. Translating it yields CASSTDRGLMETQYF.